This T cell receptor (beta chain) was captured in a study of OX40 agonist ivuxolimab in advanced cancers. Looking at the study overall: The costimulatory receptor OX40 (CD134) was targeted by ivuxolimab, a fully human IgG2 agonistic monoclonal antibody. The paper covers the monotherapy dose-escalation part of the phase I ivuxolimab trial, which included N ≈ 50 patients. Intravenous ivuxolimab was administered to patients every 2 weeks at six dose levels: 0.01, 0.1, 0.3, 1.5, 3 and 10 mg/kg. The point of sequencing TCRbeta in the periphery was to test whether ivuxolimab changed TCR sequence diversity and drove clonal T-cell expansion. Among the 52 dose-escalation patients, some 20 had hepatocellular carcinoma, roughly 15 melanoma, 9 renal cell carcinoma and 9 head and neck cancer. Partial responses occurred in three dose-escalation patients, of whom one had hepatocellular carcinoma and two had cutaneous melanoma. Patients were allowed to have had prior anti-PD-1, anti-PD-L1 or anti-CTLA-4 therapy, and 40% of the dose-escalation patients had been treated with checkpoint inhibitors. The dose-escalation cohort was about 86% male with a mean age of about 54 years, ranging from roughly 23 to 79. The full study reports these points: In the 0.1-3.0 mg/kg groups, partial responders had among the lowest normalized peripheral clonal expansion, particularly in CD8+ T cells. After ivuxolimab, more expanded clones were found on average in CD8+ T cells than in CD4+ T cells. The antigen specificity of the clonally expanded peripheral T cells was not determined. Low levels of normalized T-cell clonal expansion were also seen in some patients who did not respond. At doses of 0.1 to 3.0 mg/kg, clonal expansion of both CD4+ and CD8+ T cells in blood was seen between baseline and week 6.

For sequencing of the TCRbeta CDR3 region, genomic DNA was extracted from the sorted cells. TCRbeta CDR3 regions were sequenced using the immunoSEQ Assay. The immuneACCESS repertoire file appears here via TCRdb, limited to in-frame rearrangements. These files lack a portion of the clones; in checked studies, under half of the deficit traces to unresolved V genes, and the cause of the others is not known. The sample includes fewer than 85,000 clones, with about 85% observed a single time. About 0.49% of the sample lies in the top ten. The trial excluded patients who had a history of autoimmune disease or were on systemic immunosuppression. In every dose cohort, peripheral blood was drawn for TCR sequencing at baseline, cycle 4 day 1, and cycle 7 day 1. Samples were obtained from an open-label, multicenter, first-in-human phase I dose-escalation trial of ivuxolimab. Adults with locally advanced or metastatic melanoma, renal cell carcinoma, hepatocellular carcinoma or head and neck squamous cell carcinoma were enrolled in the trial. Before TCR sequencing, CD4+ T cells and CD8+ T cells from peripheral blood were sorted into separate populations.

Via the germline V gene, CDR1 is SNHLY and CDR2 FYNNEI. Trimming takes 3 bases from V and 6 bases from J, and the germline ends sit 7 bases apart. Measured from the cysteine to the phenylalanine, the CDR3 is 12 residues long. Here the CDR3 DNA is all that survives: 36 bases in frame from base 1. Note on this clone: Its antigen is unknown. The record has no base qualities; no much larger clone is one base away.

The chain is made from TRBV2 and TRBJ2-3, with no D gene named confidently. The input for sequencing was CD4+ or CD8+ T cells sorted from blood, taken in a trial of the OX40 agonist ivuxolimab. The receptor comes from an adult with an advanced solid tumor such as melanoma, head and neck, liver or kidney cancer. The CDR3 has the sequence CASSDQADTQYF. Here is the DNA: TGTGCCAGCAGTGATCAGGCTGATACGCAGTATTTT.